A single sample gave rise to the 26 T cell receptor beta chains below, sequenced in a study of beta chain features in type 1 diabetes. Antigens of these TCRs are unknown. General study findings and limits: All four CD4+ subsets of Type 1 diabetes patients contained TCRB CDR3s that were moderately but significantly shorter.

As every portion of the isolated RNA was reverse transcribed, the sequencing read expressed TCRB transcripts. Produced via immunoSEQ multiplex PCR; TCRdb's table is partial and in-frame only. There are a few hundred thousand clones in the sample; about 13% occur only once, and roughly 0.015% lies in the top ten. Sequenced: naive CD4+ T cells from blood. These receptors were obtained from a woman in her late teens or twenties with type 1 diabetes.

This clone has only a few counts. The rearrangement links TRBV18 to TRBJ2-7; tentative D call: TRBD2 (5 bases). Germline V gene lookup returns CDR1 KGHSH and CDR2 LQKENI. The ends were cut back, 0 bases at V and 7 bases at J, with 13 bases in the middle. The CDR3 is made up of 14 amino acids. CDR3 amino acids: CASSPPERVWEQYV. CDR3 DNA: TGTGCCAGCTCACCACCGGAGAGGGTATGGGAGCAGTACGTC.

The rearrangement uses TRBV29-1 and TRBJ1-3; D is undetermined. Germline CDR1 SQVTM, CDR2 ANQGSEA. This CDR3 comprises 14 residues. Trimming shortened V by 5 bases and J by 0 bases, and 11 bases separated the two germline ends. The CDR3 loop reads CSVFHRNSGNTIYF. The DNA of the CDR3 is TGCAGCGTTTTTCACAGAAACTCTGGAAACACCATATATTTT.

The rearrangement uses TRBV7-3 and TRBJ2-1; 14 positions match TRBD2. Germline V gene lookup returns CDR1 SGHTA and CDR2 FQGTGA. The CDR3 length is 15 residues. Trimming removed 5 bases from V and 9 bases from J; junction bases left unmatched: 6. In DNA form, the CDR3 reads TGTGCCAGCAGCCCAAGGACTAGCGGGAGGACTGAGCAGTTCTTC. Translation: CASSPRTSGRTEQFF.

The chain is built from TRBV11-2 and TRBJ1-5; maybe TRBD1 (5 bases). From germline, CDR1 is SGHAT and CDR2 FQNNGV. V was shortened by 0 bases and J by 2 bases, with 14 bases between the two germline ends. The CDR3 loop spans 17 amino acids. The CDR3 sequence is CASSLDRTGYGNQPQHF. CDR3 nucleotides: TGTGCCAGCAGCTTAGATCGCACAGGTTATGGCAATCAGCCCCAGCATTTT.

This clone was observed a handful of times. The V and J genes are TRBV4-1 and TRBJ1-1; D is uncertain. Trimming cost V 0 bases and J 10 bases, with 12 bases left between them. The CDR3 loop spans 13 amino acids. Germline V gene data show CDR1 as MGHRA and CDR2 as YSYEKL. The chain's CDR3 is CASSQDPGSGAFF. Here the CDR3 DNA reads TGCGCCAGCAGCCAAGATCCCGGTTCGGGAGCTTTCTTT.

The chain is built from TRBV7-2 and TRBJ2-7; no clear D. The V end was cut by 1 base, the J end by 7 bases, with 14 bases between. Germline V gene lookup returns CDR1 SGHTA and CDR2 FQGNSA. The CDR3 extends over 14 amino acids. This CDR3 reads CASSLGHGLREQYV. CDR3 sequence (DNA): TGTGCCAGCAGCTTAGGACATGGCCTACGAGAGCAGTACGTC.

Only a few counts were recorded for this clone. This chain links TRBV5-1 with TRBJ2-3; D is perhaps TRBD1 (5 bases). The CDR3 loop spans 14 amino acids. Trimming shortened V by 0 bases and J by 3 bases, and 8 bases separated the two germline ends. Germline assignment: CDR1 SGHRS and CDR2 YFSETQ. The CDR3 loop reads CASSLGQRTDTQYF. CDR3 coding DNA: TGCGCCAGCAGCTTGGGACAGAGAACAGATACGCAGTATTTT.

The gene calls are TRBV11-3 and TRBJ2-1; no reliable D call. This CDR3 is built from 12 residues. Germline lookup yields CDR1 SGHNT and CDR2 YENEEA. V lost 1 base and J lost 5, with 3 bases in between. CDR3 residues: CASSLVDNEQFF. The CDR3 coding sequence is TGTGCCAGCAGCTTAGTAGACAATGAGCAGTTCTTC.

This clone has just a few counts. The gene calls are TRBV9 and TRBJ2-2; TRBD2 matches 9 bases. CDR3 length: 15 amino acids. Trimming cost V 4 bases and J 1 base; bases outside gene matches: 2. Germline V gives CDR1 SGDLS, CDR2 YYNGEE. CDR3 protein: CASSMTSGNTGELFF. In DNA, the CDR3 is TGTGCCAGCAGCATGACTAGCGGGAACACCGGGGAGCTGTTTTTT.

This clone appeared a few times. CDR3 nucleotide sequence: TGTGCCAGCAGCAACCTAGGGGGACAGGGGTCAGAGACCCAGTACTTC. Its protein product is CASSNLGGQGSETQYF. The chain has TRBV13 and TRBJ2-5; 10 bases align to TRBD1. This CDR3 has 16 amino acids. Germline CDR1 is PRHDT and CDR2 is FYEKMQ (reference sequence). The J segment lost 4 bases and the V segment lost 5 bases, leaving 10 bases of the junction unmatched.

In this sample, this clone turned up a few times. The V gene is TRBV7-8, the J gene TRBJ2-1, with TRBD2 matching over 8 bases. Germline loops: CDR1 SGHVS, CDR2 FQNEAQ. V was pared by 6 bases and J by 9 bases, with 13 bases of the junction left unmatched. The CDR3 contains 15 residues. The CDR3 DNA is TGTGCCAGCAGTCCAGCGGGGGCATCTCCCCCTGAGCAGTTCTTC. Protein sequence: CASSPAGASPPEQFF.

The chain links TRBV5-1 to TRBJ1-5, with D maybe TRBD1 (5 bases). The germline CDR1 and CDR2 sequences are SGHRS and YFSETQ. The germline V and J ends were trimmed by 1 base and 0 bases, with 8 bases remaining between them. There are 15 residues in the CDR3. CDR3 sequence reads: CASSLQGDSNQPQHF. CDR3 in DNA: TGCGCCAGCAGCTTGCAAGGGGATAGCAATCAGCCCCAGCATTTT.

This clone was seen only a few times. This chain uses TRBV15 with TRBJ1-1; 8 bases are shared with TRBD1. This CDR3 is built from 12 residues. Germline V CDR1 and CDR2: LNHNV, YYDKDF (reference sequence). V was pared by 3 bases and J by 8 bases, with 2 bases of the junction left unmatched. The CDR3 nucleotides are TGTGCCACCAGCAGGGACAGGGAAGAAGCTTTCTTT. As protein: CATSRDREEAFF.

The J gene is TRBJ2-2, the V gene TRBV5-1, with D possibly TRBD2 on 5 matching bases. Trimming left V 4 bases short and J 1 base short, with 14 bases between. Germline V gives CDR1 SGHRS, CDR2 YFSETQ. This CDR3 is built from 16 residues. CDR3 sequence (DNA): TGCGCCAGCAGCCTCCATACACTAGGGAACACCGGGGAGCTGTTTTTT. Protein sequence: CASSLHTLGNTGELFF. Looking up the rest from reference TRBV5-1 and TRBJ2-2 gives the full variable domain: KAGVTQTPRYLIKTRGQQVTLSCSPISGHRSVSWYQQTPGQGLQFLFEYFSETQRNKGNFPGRFSGRQFSNSRSEMNVSTLELGDSALYLCASSLHTLGNTGELFFGEGSRLTVL.

The rearrangement links TRBV18 to TRBJ2-2; 10 positions match TRBD2. Germline CDR1 KGHSH, CDR2 LQKENI. This CDR3 comprises 16 residues. Trimming cost V 2 bases and J 2 bases; bases outside gene matches: 2. This chain's CDR3 is CASSPRTSGNTGELFF. The CDR3 DNA is TGTGCCAGCTCACCAAGGACTAGCGGTAACACCGGGGAGCTGTTTTTT.

This chain uses TRBV7-2 with TRBJ2-3, with D possibly being TRBD2 (6 bases). V lost 0 bases to trimming and J lost 6 bases, with 10 bases between them. CDR3 length equals 14 residues. Per the germline V gene, CDR1 is SGHTA and CDR2 is FQGNSA. The CDR3 DNA sequence: TGTGCCAGCAGCTTAGCGGAGGGTTTCGATACGCAGTATTTT. It encodes CASSLAEGFDTQYF.

This clone was observed a handful of times. V usage is TRBV2 and J usage is TRBJ1-2; tentative D call: TRBD1 (6 bases). Germline V gene sequence: CDR1 SNHLY, CDR2 FYNNEI. V lost 6 bases and J lost 8, with 16 bases in between. CDR3 size: 13 residues. The CDR3 region has the DNA TGTGCCAGCAGGGGCGGGGGGCGCGGCGGCTACACCTTC. It yields the protein CASRGGGRGGYTF.

This clone was recorded a few times. The rearrangement joins TRBV6-6 to TRBJ1-1; a weak D match, TRBD1 (5 bases). The V gene's germline CDR1 is MNHNY and CDR2 SVGAGI (reference sequence). Trimming took off 5 bases at V and 12 bases at J, with 13 bases between the two ends. This CDR3 is 11 amino acids long. CDR3 in DNA: TGTGCCAGCAGTAACCCGGGACTCACTTTCTTT. Translation: CASSNPGLTFF.

The chain combines TRBV11-2 with TRBJ2-5; 10 nucleotides match TRBD2. CDR3 length: 17 residues. Germline CDR1 is SGHAT and CDR2 is FQNNGV. The J segment lost 0 bases and the V segment lost 1 base, leaving 5 bases of the junction unmatched. CDR3 amino acids: CASSLGTSGKHQETQYF. CDR3 nucleotides: TGTGCCAGCAGCTTAGGGACTAGCGGAAAACACCAAGAGACCCAGTACTTC.

The chain combines TRBV2 with TRBJ1-2; 11 positions agree with TRBD1. Germline V gives CDR1 SNHLY, CDR2 FYNNEI. V lost 7 bases and J lost 7; bases outside the gene matches: 17. The CDR3 loop spans 17 amino acids. For the CDR3, the DNA is TGTGCCAGCAAGGACAGGGGGCTTTTCGGCCGCGACGGTGGCTACACCTTC. Amino acids: CASKDRGLFGRDGGYTF. Using reference TRBV2 and TRBJ1-2 for the parts outside the CDR3, the full variable domain is EPEVTQTPSHQVTQMGQEVILRCVPISNHLYFYWYRQILGQKVEFLVSFYNNEISEKSEIFDDQFSVERPDGSNFTLKIRSTKLEDSAMYFCASKDRGLFGRDGGYTFGSGTRLTVV.

The gene calls are TRBV28 and TRBJ2-7; no definite D call. The CDR3 runs 12 residues. The germline V gene has CDR1 MDHEN and CDR2 SYDVKM. Trimming removed 6 bases from V and 7 bases from J, with 13 bases in between. CDR3 coding DNA: TGTGCCAGCAGCCTAGTTCCGTGGGAGCAGTACGTC. As protein: CASSLVPWEQYV.

This clone occurred a few times. CDR3 nucleotide sequence: TGTGTCACCCGTTTTGCTAGCGGGGGCAATGAGCAGTTCTTC. Amino acids: CVTRFASGGNEQFF. The chain employs TRBV7-9 and TRBJ2-1; 10 nucleotides line up with TRBD2. CDR3 length: 14 amino acids. Germline V lookup: CDR1 SEHNR, CDR2 FQNEAQ (reference sequence).

The V gene is TRBV5-1, the J gene TRBJ2-2; the D is unclear. Germline lookup yields CDR1 SGHRS and CDR2 YFSETQ. The CDR3 contains 14 residues. Trimming took 0 bases from V and 4 from J, leaving 7 bases between them. The CDR3 nucleotides read TGCGCCAGCAGCTTGGGTCTTAGCACCGGGGAGCTGTTTTTT. Protein sequence: CASSLGLSTGELFF.

The chain joins TRBV10-1 to TRBJ2-7; 8 bases are a match to TRBD1. Germline values: CDR1 WNHNN, CDR2 SYGVQD (reference sequence). This CDR3 has 16 amino acids. After removal of 8 bases from V and 6 bases from J, the junction contained 18 bases not matched to a gene. CDR3 bases: TGCGCCAGCGCTCCGTCTGGGCAGGGGGCTTCTGGCGAGCAGTACTTC. Protein product: CASAPSGQGASGEQYF.

This clone was counted once. The sample carries other DNA sequences with the same CDR3. V and J are TRBV11-3 and TRBJ2-6; no clear D. In germline, CDR1 is SGHNT, CDR2 YENEEA. The CDR3 is 13 amino acids. V dropped 3 bases and J dropped 2 bases, with 2 bases sitting between them. The CDR3 DNA sequence: TGTGCCAGCAGCTTTACTGGGGCCAACGTCCTGACTTTC. It yields the protein CASSFTGANVLTF.

This clone was detected only a few times. The CDR3 DNA reads TGCGCCAGCAGCCAGACAGGGGGCTCCTACAATGAGCAGTTCTTC. This encodes CASSQTGGSYNEQFF. This chain uses TRBV5-1 with TRBJ2-1, with 9 nucleotides matching TRBD1. The CDR3 loop spans 15 amino acids. CDR1 and CDR2 from the germline V gene are SGHRS and YFSETQ. V shed 4 bases, J shed 0 bases, and the junction held 2 bases outside the gene matches.